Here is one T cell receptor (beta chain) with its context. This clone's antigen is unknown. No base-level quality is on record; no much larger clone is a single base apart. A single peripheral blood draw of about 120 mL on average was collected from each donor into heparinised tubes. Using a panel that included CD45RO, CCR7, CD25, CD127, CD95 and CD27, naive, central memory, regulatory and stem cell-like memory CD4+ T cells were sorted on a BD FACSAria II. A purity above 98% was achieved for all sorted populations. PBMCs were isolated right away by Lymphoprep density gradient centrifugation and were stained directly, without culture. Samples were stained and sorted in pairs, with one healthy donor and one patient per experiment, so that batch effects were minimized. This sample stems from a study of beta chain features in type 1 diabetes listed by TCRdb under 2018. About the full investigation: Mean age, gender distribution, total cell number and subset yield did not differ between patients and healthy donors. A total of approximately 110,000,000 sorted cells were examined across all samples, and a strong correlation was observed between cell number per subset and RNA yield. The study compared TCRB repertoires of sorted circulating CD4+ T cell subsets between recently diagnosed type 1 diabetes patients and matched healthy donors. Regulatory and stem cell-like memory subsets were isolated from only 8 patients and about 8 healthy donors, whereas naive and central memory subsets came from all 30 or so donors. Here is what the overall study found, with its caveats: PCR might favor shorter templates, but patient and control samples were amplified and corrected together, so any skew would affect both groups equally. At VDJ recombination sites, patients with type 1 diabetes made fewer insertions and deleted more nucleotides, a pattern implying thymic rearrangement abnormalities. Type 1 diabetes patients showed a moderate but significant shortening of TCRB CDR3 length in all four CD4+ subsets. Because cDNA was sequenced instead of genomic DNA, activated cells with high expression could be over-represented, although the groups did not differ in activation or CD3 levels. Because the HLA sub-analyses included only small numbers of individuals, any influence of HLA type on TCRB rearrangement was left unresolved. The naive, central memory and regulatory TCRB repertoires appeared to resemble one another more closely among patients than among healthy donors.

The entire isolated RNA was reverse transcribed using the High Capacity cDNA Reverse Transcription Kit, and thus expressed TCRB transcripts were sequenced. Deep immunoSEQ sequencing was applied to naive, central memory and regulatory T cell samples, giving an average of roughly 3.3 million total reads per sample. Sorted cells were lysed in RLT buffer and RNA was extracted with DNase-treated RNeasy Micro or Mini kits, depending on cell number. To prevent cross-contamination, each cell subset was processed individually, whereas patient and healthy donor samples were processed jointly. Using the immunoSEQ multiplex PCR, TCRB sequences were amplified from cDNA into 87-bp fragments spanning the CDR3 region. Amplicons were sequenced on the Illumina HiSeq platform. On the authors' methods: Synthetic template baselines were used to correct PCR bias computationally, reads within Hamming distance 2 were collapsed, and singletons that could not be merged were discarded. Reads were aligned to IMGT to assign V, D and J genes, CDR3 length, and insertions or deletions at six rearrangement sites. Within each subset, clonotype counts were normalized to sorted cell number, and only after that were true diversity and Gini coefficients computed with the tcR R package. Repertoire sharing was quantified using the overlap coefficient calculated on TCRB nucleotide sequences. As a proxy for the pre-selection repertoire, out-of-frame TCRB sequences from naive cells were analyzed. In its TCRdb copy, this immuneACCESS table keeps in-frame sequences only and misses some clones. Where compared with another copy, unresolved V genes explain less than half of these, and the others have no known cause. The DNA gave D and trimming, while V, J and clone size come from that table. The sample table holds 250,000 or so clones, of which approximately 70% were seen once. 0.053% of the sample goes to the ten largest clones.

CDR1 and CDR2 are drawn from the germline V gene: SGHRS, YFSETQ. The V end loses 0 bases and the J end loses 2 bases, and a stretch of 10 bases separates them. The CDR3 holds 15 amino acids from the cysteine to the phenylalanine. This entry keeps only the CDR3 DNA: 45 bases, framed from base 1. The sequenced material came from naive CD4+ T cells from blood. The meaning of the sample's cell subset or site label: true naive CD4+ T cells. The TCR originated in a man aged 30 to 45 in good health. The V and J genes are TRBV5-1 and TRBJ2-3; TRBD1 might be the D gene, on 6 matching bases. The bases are TGCGCCAGCAGCTTGGAACGGGGACACACAGATACGCAGTATTTT. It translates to CASSLERGHTDTQYF.